The next 3 T cell receptor beta chains were all read from a single sample in a study of blood T cell repertoires in COVID-19. Repertoires were generated with immunoSEQ multiplex PCR, while TCRdb's copy carries only in-frame clones and drops some. The table includes about 170,000 clones, approximately 85% detected once. Sequencing input: peripheral blood. Every receptor here comes from an elderly man with COVID-19, enrolled during active disease.

The chain links TRBV11-2 to TRBJ2-2; a weak D match, TRBD2 (5 bases). CDR1 and CDR2 (germline): SGHAT, FQNNGV. The CDR3 runs 15 residues. V lost 3 bases to trimming and J lost 2 bases, with 10 bases between them. This chain's CDR3 is CASSLRSGNTGELFF. The CDR3 DNA sequence: TGTGCCAGCAGCTTGAGATCGGGAAACACCGGGGAGCTGTTTTTT.

This clone came up once. The J gene is TRBJ1-2, the V gene TRBV19; maybe TRBD1 (6 bases). This CDR3 is built from 16 residues. Germline CDR1 reads LNHDA; CDR2 reads SQIVND (reference sequence). V was trimmed by 1 base and J by 6 bases, leaving 18 bases between them. The CDR3 DNA is TGTGCCAGTAGTATAGGGGGGCGGACTGCTTGGGATGGCTACACCTTC. It codes for CASSIGGRTAWDGYTF. The whole variable domain, remainder taken from reference TRBV19 and TRBJ1-2, is DGGITQSPKYLFRKEGQNVTLSCEQNLNHDAMYWYRQDPGQGLRLIYYSQIVNDFQKGDIAEGYSVSREKKESFPLTVTSAQKNPTAFYLCASSIGGRTAWDGYTFGSGTRLTVV.

J is TRBJ1-4 and V is TRBV2; 8 nucleotides agree with TRBD1. CDR1 and CDR2 (germline): SNHLY, FYNNEI. The CDR3 consists of 13 residues. Trimming took 4 bases from V and 7 from J; bases not matched to a gene: 2. Written as DNA, the CDR3 is TGTGCCAGCAGTGGGACAGGGACTGAAAAACTGTTTTTT. Its translation: CASSGTGTEKLFF.